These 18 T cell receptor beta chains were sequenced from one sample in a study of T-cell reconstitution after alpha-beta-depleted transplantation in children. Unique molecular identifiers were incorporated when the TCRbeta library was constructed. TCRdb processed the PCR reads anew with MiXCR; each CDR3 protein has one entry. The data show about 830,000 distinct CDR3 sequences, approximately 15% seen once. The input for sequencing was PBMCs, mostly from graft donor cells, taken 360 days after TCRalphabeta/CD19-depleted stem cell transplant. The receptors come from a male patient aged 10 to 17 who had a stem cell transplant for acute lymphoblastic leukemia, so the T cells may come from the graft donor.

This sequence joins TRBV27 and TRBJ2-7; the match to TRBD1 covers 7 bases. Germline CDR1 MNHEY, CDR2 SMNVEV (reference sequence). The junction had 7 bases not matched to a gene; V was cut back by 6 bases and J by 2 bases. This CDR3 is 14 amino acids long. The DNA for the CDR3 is TGTGCCAGCAGAACCAGGGGGAACCCCTACGAGCAGTACTTC. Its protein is CASRTRGNPYEQYF.

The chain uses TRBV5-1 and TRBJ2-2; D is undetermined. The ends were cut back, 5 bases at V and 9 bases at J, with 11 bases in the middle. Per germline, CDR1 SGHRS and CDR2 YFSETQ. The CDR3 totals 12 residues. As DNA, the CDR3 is TGCGCCAGCAGAGAAGGGCCCCGGGAGCTGTTTTTT. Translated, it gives CASREGPRELFF.

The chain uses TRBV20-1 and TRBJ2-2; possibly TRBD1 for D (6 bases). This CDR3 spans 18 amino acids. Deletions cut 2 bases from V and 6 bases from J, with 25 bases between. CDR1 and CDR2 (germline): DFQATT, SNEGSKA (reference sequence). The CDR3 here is CSARPRQVTGLWAGELFF. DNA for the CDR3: TGCAGTGCTAGACCGCGACAGGTTACCGGTCTATGGGCCGGGGAGCTGTTTTTT.

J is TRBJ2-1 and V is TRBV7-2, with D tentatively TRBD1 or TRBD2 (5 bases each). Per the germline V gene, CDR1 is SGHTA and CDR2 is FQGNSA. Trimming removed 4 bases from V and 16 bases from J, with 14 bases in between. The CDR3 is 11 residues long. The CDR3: CASSSGPQSFF. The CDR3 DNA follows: TGTGCCAGCAGCTCGGGACCTCAGTCTTTCTTC.

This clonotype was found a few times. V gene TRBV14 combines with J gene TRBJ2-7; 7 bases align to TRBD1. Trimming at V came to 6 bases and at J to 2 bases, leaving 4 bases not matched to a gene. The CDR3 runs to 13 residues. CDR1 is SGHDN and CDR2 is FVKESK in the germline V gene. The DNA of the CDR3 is TGTGCCAGCAGGAAGACAGGGCCCTACGAGCAGTACTTC. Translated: CASRKTGPYEQYF.

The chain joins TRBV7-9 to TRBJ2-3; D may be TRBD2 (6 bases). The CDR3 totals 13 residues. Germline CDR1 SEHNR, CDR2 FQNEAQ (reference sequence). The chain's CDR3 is CAEGHRYTDTQYF. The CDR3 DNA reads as TGTGCGGAGGGGCATAGGTACACAGATACGCAGTATTTT.

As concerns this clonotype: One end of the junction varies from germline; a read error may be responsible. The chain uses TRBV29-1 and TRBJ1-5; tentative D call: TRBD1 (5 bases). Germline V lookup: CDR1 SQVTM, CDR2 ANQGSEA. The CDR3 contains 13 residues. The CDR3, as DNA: TGCAGCGTTCAAGACAGTATCAATCAGCCCCAGCATTTT. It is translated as CSVQDSINQPQHF.

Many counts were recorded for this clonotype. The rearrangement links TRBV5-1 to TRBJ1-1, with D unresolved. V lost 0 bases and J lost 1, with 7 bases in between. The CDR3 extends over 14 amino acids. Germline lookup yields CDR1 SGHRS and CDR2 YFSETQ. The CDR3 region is CASSLAVGNTEAFF. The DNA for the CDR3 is TGCGCCAGCAGCTTGGCGGTAGGGAACACTGAAGCTTTCTTT.

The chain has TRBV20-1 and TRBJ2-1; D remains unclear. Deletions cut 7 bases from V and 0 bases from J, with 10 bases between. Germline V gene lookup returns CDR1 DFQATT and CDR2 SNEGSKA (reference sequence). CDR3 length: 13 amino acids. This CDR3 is CSVKPRSYNEQFF. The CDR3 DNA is TGCAGTGTTAAGCCCCGCTCCTACAATGAGCAGTTCTTC.

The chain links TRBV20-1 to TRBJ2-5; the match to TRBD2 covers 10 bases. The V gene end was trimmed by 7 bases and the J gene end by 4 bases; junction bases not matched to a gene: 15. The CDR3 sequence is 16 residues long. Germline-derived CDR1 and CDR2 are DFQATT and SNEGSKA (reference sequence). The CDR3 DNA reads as TGCAGTGTCCAAGGTGGGCTAGCGGGAGTGCGAGAGACCCAGTACTTC. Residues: CSVQGGLAGVRETQYF.

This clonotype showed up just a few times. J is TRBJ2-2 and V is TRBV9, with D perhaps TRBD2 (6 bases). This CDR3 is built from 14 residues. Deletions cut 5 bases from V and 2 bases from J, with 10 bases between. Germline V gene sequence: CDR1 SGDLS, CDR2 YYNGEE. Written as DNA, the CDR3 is TGTGCCAGCAGGCTAGCGCCTAACACCGGGGAGCTGTTTTTT. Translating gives CASRLAPNTGELFF.

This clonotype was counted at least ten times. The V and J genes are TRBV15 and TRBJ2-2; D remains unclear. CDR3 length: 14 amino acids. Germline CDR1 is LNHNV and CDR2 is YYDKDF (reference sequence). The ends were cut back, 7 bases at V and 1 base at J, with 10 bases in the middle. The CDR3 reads CATKAVLNTGELFF. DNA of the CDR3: TGTGCCACCAAGGCAGTCTTGAACACCGGGGAGCTGTTTTTT.

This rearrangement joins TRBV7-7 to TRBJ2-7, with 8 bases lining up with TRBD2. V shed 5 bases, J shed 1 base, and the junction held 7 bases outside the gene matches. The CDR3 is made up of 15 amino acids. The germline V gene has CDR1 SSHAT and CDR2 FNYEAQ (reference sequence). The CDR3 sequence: CASSPLPGGSYEQYF. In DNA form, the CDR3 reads TGTGCCAGCAGCCCCCTTCCGGGGGGGTCCTACGAGCAGTACTTC.

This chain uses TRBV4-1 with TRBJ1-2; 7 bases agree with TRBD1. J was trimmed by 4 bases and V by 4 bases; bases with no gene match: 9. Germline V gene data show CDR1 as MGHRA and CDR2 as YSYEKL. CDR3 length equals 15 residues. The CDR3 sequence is CASSPRQGVGYGYTF. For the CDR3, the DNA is TGCGCCAGCAGCCCTCGACAGGGAGTAGGCTATGGCTACACCTTC.

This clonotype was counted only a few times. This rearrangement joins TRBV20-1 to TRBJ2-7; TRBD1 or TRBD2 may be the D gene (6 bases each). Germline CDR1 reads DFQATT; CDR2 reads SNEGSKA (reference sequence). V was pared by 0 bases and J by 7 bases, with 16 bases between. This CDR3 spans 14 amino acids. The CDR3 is CSARDSGAIGEQYF. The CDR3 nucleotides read TGCAGTGCTAGAGATTCGGGGGCGATCGGTGAGCAGTACTTC.

The CDR3 reads CASSPTTGFSYEQYF. The CDR3, as DNA: TGTGCCAGCAGCCCGACAACAGGGTTCTCCTACGAGCAGTACTTC. The rearrangement joins TRBV12-3 or TRBV12-4 to TRBJ2-7; tentative D call: TRBD1 (6 bases). V shed 6 bases and J shed 0 bases, with 15 bases lying between them. The CDR3 length is 15 residues.

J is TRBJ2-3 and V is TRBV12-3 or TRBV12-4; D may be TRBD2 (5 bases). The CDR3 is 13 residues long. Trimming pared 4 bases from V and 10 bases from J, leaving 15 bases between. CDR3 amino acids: CASSSTLSRAQYF. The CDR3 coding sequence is TGTGCCAGCAGTTCTACTCTGTCGCGGGCGCAGTATTTT.

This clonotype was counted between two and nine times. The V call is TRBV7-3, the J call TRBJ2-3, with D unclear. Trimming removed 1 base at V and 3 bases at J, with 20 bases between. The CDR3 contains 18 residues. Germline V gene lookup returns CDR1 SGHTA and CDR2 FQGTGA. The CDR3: CASSLNGNGQDRTDTQYF. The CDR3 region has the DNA TGTGCCAGCAGCTTAAATGGGAATGGTCAGGACCGAACAGATACGCAGTATTTT. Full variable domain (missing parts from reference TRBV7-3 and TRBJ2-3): GAGVSQTPSNKVTEKGKYVELRCDPISGHTALYWYRQSLGQGPEFLIYFQGTGAADDSGLPNDRFFAVRPEGSVSTLKIQRTERGDSAVYLCASSLNGNGQDRTDTQYFGPGTRLTVL.